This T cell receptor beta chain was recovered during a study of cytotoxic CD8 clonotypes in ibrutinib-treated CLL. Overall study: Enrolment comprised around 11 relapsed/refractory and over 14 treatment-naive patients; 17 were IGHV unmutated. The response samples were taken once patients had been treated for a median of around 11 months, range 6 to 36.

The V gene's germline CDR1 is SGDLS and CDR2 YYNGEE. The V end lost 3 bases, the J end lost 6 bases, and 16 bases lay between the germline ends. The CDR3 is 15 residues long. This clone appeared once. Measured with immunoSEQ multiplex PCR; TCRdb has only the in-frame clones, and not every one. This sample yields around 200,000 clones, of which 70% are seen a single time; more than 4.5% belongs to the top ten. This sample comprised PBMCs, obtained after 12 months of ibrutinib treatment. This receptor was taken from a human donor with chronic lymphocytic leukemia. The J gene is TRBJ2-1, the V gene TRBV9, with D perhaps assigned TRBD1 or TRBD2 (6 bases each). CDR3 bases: TGTGCCAGCAGCGGAATCGGGGGCCCCACCAATGAGCAGTTCTTC. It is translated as CASSGIGGPTNEQFF. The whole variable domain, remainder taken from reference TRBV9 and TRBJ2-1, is DSGVTQTPKHLITATGQRVTLRCSPRSGDLSVYWYQQSLDQGLQFLIQYYNGEERAKGNILERFSAQQFPDLHSELNLSSLELGDSALYFCASSGIGGPTNEQFFGPGTRLTVL.